This is a list of T cell receptor beta chains from one sample in a study of cytomegalovirus exposure and HLA in healthy donors. Profiling relied on immunoSEQ multiplex PCR, and the TCRdb table lists in-frame clones only, not all of them. The sample consists of fewer than 200,000 clones, roughly 13% of them appearing once. The sample was PBMCs. These TCRs come from a man in his forties or fifties in good health and CMV-seropositive. The CDR3 runs from the conserved cysteine through the conserved F or W. A D gene is named only where the DNA matches it firmly. Clone size appears in some rows only: once, few, many, or a class for an expanded clone.

cdr3_length clone_size j_call v_call d_call cdr3_nt cdr3_aa
17 - TRBJ1-2 TRBV5-4 TRBD1 TGTGCCAGCAGCCTGATGACAGGGATCGGGGCTCGGGATGGCTACACCTTC CASSLMTGIGARDGYTF
13 few TRBJ2-5 TRBV6-1 TRBD2 TGTGCCAGCCTCCGGGCGGGGGGAGAGACCCAGTACTTC CASLRAGGETQYF
14 few TRBJ2-2 TRBV7-6 - TGTGCCAGCAGCTTATTATCCGGCACCGGGGAGCTGTTTTTT CASSLLSGTGELFF
14 - TRBJ1-2 TRBV5-4 - TGTGCCAGCAGCTTGGAGAGGAGCGCCTATGGCTACACCTTC CASSLERSAYGYTF
13 - TRBJ2-1 TRBV11-3 - TGTGCCAGCAGCTTATTTTGGGGGGATGAGCAGTTCTTC CASSLFWGDEQFF
16 - TRBJ1-4 TRBV28 TRBD1 TGTGCCAGCAGTTTCACGACAGGGGTAACTAATGAAAAACTGTTTTTT CASSFTTGVTNEKLFF
15 few TRBJ1-4 TRBV5-6 - TGTGCCAGCAGCTTAAATCCCAGACTGTCTGGAAAACTGTTTTTT CASSLNPRLSGKLFF
13 - TRBJ2-2 TRBV2 - TGTGCCAGCAGTGGCCCCAGCACCGGGGAGCTGTTTTTT CASSGPSTGELFF
16 - TRBJ2-2 TRBV9 TRBD1 TGTGCCAGCAGCCCACGTGGGGACAGTAACACCGGGGAGCTGTTTTTT CASSPRGDSNTGELFF
14 - TRBJ1-2 TRBV25-1 - TGTGCCAGCAGATCGGCAGGGTCCTACTATGGCTACACCTTC CASRSAGSYYGYTF
15 few TRBJ1-5 TRBV5-4 TRBD1 TGTGCCAGCAGCACCGGGACAGGGTGGAATCAGCCCCAGCATTTT CASSTGTGWNQPQHF
15 - TRBJ1-6 TRBV18 - TGTGCCAGCTCACCAGGGGCAGGAGTTAATTCACCCCTCCACTTT CASSPGAGVNSPLHF
16 few TRBJ2-4 TRBV5-1 - TGCGCCAGCAGTGCCGGGCCCGGGGGAGCCAAAAACATTCAGTACTTC CASSAGPGGAKNIQYF
15 - TRBJ1-5 TRBV2 - TGTGCCAGCAGTGAACCGGGTGATAGCAATCAGCCCCAGCATTTT CASSEPGDSNQPQHF
12 - TRBJ2-7 TRBV12-2 - TGTGCAAGTCGCTTCGGCGGATACGAGCAGTACTTC CASRFGGYEQYF
18 - TRBJ2-2 TRBV9 TRBD1 TGTGCCAGCAGCCCCAGTCCCGGGACAGGGGGCGTCACCGGGGAGCTGTTTTTT CASSPSPGTGGVTGELFF
14 few TRBJ1-3 TRBV7-9 - TGTGCCAGCAGCTCTGGACAGCCACCGTCTGCCATATATTTT CASSSGQPPSAIYF
18 few TRBJ2-3 TRBV7-3 TRBD2 TGTGCCAGCAGCTCTCTGCGGCTAGCGGGGGAGTCCACAGATACGCAGTATTTT CASSSLRLAGESTDTQYF
14 - TRBJ2-2 TRBV5-1 - TGCGCCAGCAGCCCTCCCAGGGGTGGCGGGGAGCTGTTTTTT CASSPPRGGGELFF
14 - TRBJ1-2 TRBV5-4 - TGTGCCAGCAGCTTTCGGGGGTTAAACTATGGCTACACCTTC CASSFRGLNYGYTF
14 few TRBJ2-1 TRBV6-1 TRBD2 TGTGCCAGCAGGGGGACGGGGGGGAGCTATGAGCAGTTCTTC CASRGTGGSYEQFF
17 few TRBJ1-4 TRBV5-1 TRBD1 TGCGCCAGCAGCTTGGCAACAGGGGGCGCGAGGAGTGAAAAACTGTTTTTT CASSLATGGARSEKLFF
19 few TRBJ2-5 TRBV5-1 - TGCGCCAGCAGCGGGGGGATTTACTCCAAGGGGCTCAGTAGAGAGACCCAGTACTTC CASSGGIYSKGLSRETQYF
15 - TRBJ1-2 TRBV9 - TGTGCCAGCAGCGTTGACCGAGCTCTAGGCTATGGCTACACCTTC CASSVDRALGYGYTF
16 - TRBJ2-1 TRBV5-6 - TGTGCCAGCAGTTTGGGCCCCCCCCGAGGGAACAATGAGCAGTTCTTC CASSLGPPRGNNEQFF
15 few TRBJ1-2 TRBV2 - TGTGCCAGCAGGCCCCGTGGGGGGGGCCTCTATGGCTACACCTTC CASRPRGGGLYGYTF
14 - TRBJ1-1 TRBV7-2 - TGTGCCAGCAGACCGGGGAGGTTGAACACTGAAGCTTTCTTT CASRPGRLNTEAFF
14 once TRBJ2-7 TRBV5-1 TRBD2 TGCGCCAGCAGCACAGGACTAGCGGGGTACGAGCAGTACTTT CASSTGLAGYEQYF
11 few TRBJ1-1 TRBV30 - TGTGCCTGGAGTTACAGCACTGAAGCTTTCTTT CAWSYSTEAFF